This TCR beta chain was recovered during a study of T cells in Graves' hyperthyroidism and ophthalmopathy. General study findings and limits: Most expanded thyroid clonotypes above 0.001 recurred in blood. The model's output predicted ophthalmopathy at a median of around 7 months prior to onset.

In its sample, this clonotype was seen many times. Its antigen is currently unknown. Amplification of TCR beta CDR3 regions was performed using RNA transcripts as template. TCR CDR3 underwent first-round RT-PCR with the HTBI primer set. MiXCR, run by TCRdb on the multiplex PCR reads, gives a single entry per CDR3 protein. This table has 330,000 or so distinct CDR3 sequences, roughly 18% appearing once. V was shortened by 8 bases and J by 0 bases, with 8 bases between the two germline ends. Germline values: CDR1 SEHNR, CDR2 FQNEAQ (reference sequence). This CDR3 comprises 12 residues. It was uncontrolled infection, other autoimmune disease, pregnancy or lactation that excluded patients.

Material: blood. The chain recombines TRBV7-9 with TRBJ2-7; D unresolved. The clonotype originates from a woman in her 40s with Graves' ophthalmopathy. The CDR3 bases are TGTGCCAGCGAGACGGACTCCTACGAGCAGTACTTC. Amino acids: CASETDSYEQYF.